This TCR beta chain was sequenced in a study of blood T cell repertoires in COVID-19. Study details: The origin of the acute and convalescent COVID-19 samples was the United States, Italy and Spain. Sample material is recorded as cDNA or gDNA derived from T cells, B-cell-depleted T cells, or PBMCs.

Profiling relied on immunoSEQ multiplex PCR, and the TCRdb table lists in-frame clones only, not all of them. The sample yields about 98,000 clones, approximately 80% seen once. Material for sequencing was peripheral blood. The origin of this receptor is a man aged 55 to 69 with acute or convalescent COVID-19.

CDR3 loop: CSVEQGIYGYTF. CDR3 sequence (DNA): TGCAGCGTTGAACAGGGAATTTATGGCTACACCTTC. This chain joins TRBV29-1 and TRBJ1-2, with D possibly TRBD1 on 5 matching bases. The CDR3 contains 12 residues. CDR1 and CDR2 (germline): SQVTM, ANQGSEA. V lost 2 bases to trimming and J lost 5 bases, with 9 bases between them.